The 23 T cell receptor beta chains given below trace back to one sample, sequenced in a study of glioma-infiltrating T cells after dendritic cell vaccination. The time point here: after dendritic cell vaccination, including at tumor progression/relapse. TCRdb keeps only in-frame clones here, not all; method: immunoSEQ multiplex PCR. Of tens of thousands of clones detected, around 85% appear once; the ten largest clones hold more than 15%. The source material was blood, sampled after dendritic cell vaccination. The source is a human donor with glioblastoma.

J is TRBJ1-3 and V is TRBV10-3, with a weak D call TRBD1 (5 bases). Germline CDR1 is ENHRY and CDR2 is SYGVKD. This CDR3 is 15 amino acids long. Trimming took 4 bases from V and 0 from J, leaving 10 bases between them. CDR3 residues: CAISAGGSSGNTIYF. The CDR3 DNA follows: TGTGCCATCAGTGCCGGGGGATCCTCTGGAAACACCATATATTTT.

CDR3 sequence: CAWTRLDLAYNEQFF. For the CDR3, the DNA is TGTGCCTGGACCAGACTAGATTTGGCCTACAATGAGCAGTTCTTC. This chain uses TRBV30 with TRBJ2-1, with D perhaps TRBD2 (6 bases). This CDR3 spans 15 amino acids. Germline V gene sequence: CDR1 GTSNPN, CDR2 SVGIG (reference sequence). Trimming removed 4 bases at V and 2 bases at J, with 15 bases between. The whole variable domain, filled in from reference TRBV30 and TRBJ2-1, reads SQTIHQWPATLVQPVGSPLSLECTVEGTSNPNLYWYRQAAGRGLQLLFYSVGIGQISSEVPQNLSASRPQDRQFILSSKKLLLSDSGFYLCAWTRLDLAYNEQFFGPGTRLTVL.

The chain recombines TRBV9 with TRBJ2-5, with 7 bases matching TRBD1. The CDR3 extends over 15 amino acids. Trimming took 0 bases from V and 0 from J; bases not matched to a gene: 2. Per the germline V gene, CDR1 is SGDLS and CDR2 is YYNGEE. The CDR3 DNA reads TGTGCCAGCAGCGTAGGGGGGACAGACCAAGAGACCCAGTACTTC. It specifies CASSVGGTDQETQYF.

The V call is TRBV4-1, the J call TRBJ2-3, with D maybe TRBD1 (6 bases). This CDR3 region has 16 residues. Looked up from germline, CDR1 is MGHRA and CDR2 is YSYEKL. Trimming removed 1 base from V and 1 base from J, with 12 bases in between. The CDR3, as DNA: TGCGCCAGCAGCCAAGTCAACAGGGTAGGCACAGATACGCAGTATTTT. Translated, it gives CASSQVNRVGTDTQYF.

The CDR3 region is CASSSGHLPYGYTF. DNA of the CDR3: TGTGCCAGCAGCTCAGGACACCTACCCTATGGCTACACCTTC. This chain joins TRBV7-2 and TRBJ1-2, with D maybe TRBD1 (5 bases). Germline CDR1 is SGHTA and CDR2 is FQGNSA. Trimming removed 4 bases at V and 4 bases at J, with 13 bases between. This CDR3 is built from 14 residues.

This clone was counted between two and nine times. In nucleotides, the CDR3 is TGTGCCAGCACTGGACGCGGGCAGAGCTCTGGAAACACCATATATTTT. Amino acids: CASTGRGQSSGNTIYF. V and J are TRBV2 and TRBJ1-3, with no clear D. CDR1 is SNHLY and CDR2 is FYNNEI in the germline V gene. The length of the CDR3 is 16 residues. Trimming cost V 7 bases and J 0 bases, with 16 bases left between them.

The gene calls are TRBV5-4 and TRBJ1-2, with 9 bases fitting TRBD1. Germline V lookup: CDR1 SGHNT, CDR2 YYREEE (reference sequence). The CDR3 covers 15 residues. Trimming at V came to 4 bases and at J to 1 base, leaving 5 bases not matched to a gene. CDR3: CASSPGQGDNYGYTF. The DNA of the CDR3 is TGTGCCAGCAGCCCGGGACAGGGTGATAACTATGGCTACACCTTC.

The rearrangement uses TRBV7-9 and TRBJ2-1, with D unresolved. With 5 bases removed from V and 6 bases from J, the gap between germline ends came to 5 bases. The CDR3 consists of 11 residues. The germline CDR1 and CDR2 sequences are SEHNR and FQNEAQ (reference sequence). Here the CDR3 reads CASSPINEQFF. The DNA for the CDR3 is TGTGCCAGCAGCCCAATCAATGAGCAGTTCTTC.

This clone was detected only once. Other DNA variants within this sample encode the same CDR3. This chain connects TRBV9 to TRBJ1-1; D is uncertain. Looked up from germline, CDR1 is SGDLS and CDR2 is YYNGEE. The CDR3 runs 13 residues. V was cut by 0 bases and J by 5 bases, with 8 bases left in between. CDR3 amino acids: CASSVEGGTEAFF. The CDR3 coding sequence is TGTGCCAGCAGCGTAGAAGGAGGGACTGAAGCTTTCTTT.

This clone was recorded only once. The rearrangement uses TRBV7-2 and TRBJ1-1; TRBD1 is a possible D gene (6 bases). Deletions cut 3 bases from V and 0 bases from J, with 11 bases between. The germline gives CDR1 SGHTA, CDR2 FQGNSA. The CDR3 runs to 15 residues. In DNA, the CDR3 is TGTGCCAGCAGCTTTTTTACAGGGATGAACACTGAAGCTTTCTTT. It yields the protein CASSFFTGMNTEAFF.

V usage is TRBV6-5 and J usage is TRBJ2-1; D perhaps matches TRBD1 (5 bases). V gave up 6 bases and J gave up 8 bases, with 14 bases separating them. This CDR3 region has 13 residues. Germline V gene sequence: CDR1 MNHEY, CDR2 SVGAGI. The CDR3 is CASRHQGFDEQFF. As DNA, the CDR3 is TGTGCCAGCAGGCATCAGGGTTTCGATGAGCAGTTCTTC.

The chain employs TRBV5-1 and TRBJ2-1; weak D call: TRBD1 (6 bases). Germline V CDR1 and CDR2: SGHRS, YFSETQ. V was pared by 2 bases and J by 5 bases, with 11 bases between. There are 14 residues in the CDR3. Written as DNA, the CDR3 is TGCGCCAGCAGCTTCCAGGGGCGGGACAATGAGCAGTTCTTC. Protein sequence: CASSFQGRDNEQFF.

V gene TRBV2 combines with J gene TRBJ2-2, with 8 nucleotides matching TRBD2. The CDR3 covers 12 residues. With 11 bases clipped from V and 6 bases from J, the junction kept 5 bases outside the gene matches. CDR1 and CDR2 (germline): SNHLY, FYNNEI. The CDR3 loop reads CARREEAGELFF. The CDR3 nucleotides read TGTGCCCGGCGGGAGGAAGCCGGGGAGCTGTTTTTT. The variable domain in full, with the rest retrieved from reference TRBV2 and TRBJ2-2, is EPEVTQTPSHQVTQMGQEVILRCVPISNHLYFYWYRQILGQKVEFLVSFYNNEISEKSEIFDDQFSVERPDGSNFTLKIRSTKLEDSAMYFCARREEAGELFFGEGSRLTVL.

The chain couples TRBV6-5 to TRBJ2-7, with D possibly matching TRBD2 (7 bases). Germline CDR1 is MNHEY and CDR2 is SVGAGI. The V and J ends lost 3 bases and 2 bases respectively, with 14 bases between them. The CDR3 has 15 amino acids. CDR3 protein: CASSYGRGATYEQYF. CDR3 DNA sequence: TGTGCCAGCAGTTATGGACGGGGGGCCACCTACGAGCAGTACTTC.

This chain links TRBV7-2 with TRBJ1-6, with D possibly being TRBD1 (5 bases). This CDR3 has 13 residues. V was pared by 5 bases and J by 7 bases, with 9 bases between. CDR1 is SGHTA, CDR2 FQGNSA, per germline. For the CDR3, the DNA is TGTGCCAGCAGCATTGACAGCAATTCACCCCTCCACTTT. Translated: CASSIDSNSPLHF.

This chain joins TRBV4-1 and TRBJ2-3, with 7 bases aligning to TRBD2. CDR3 size: 17 residues. V shed 0 bases, J shed 1 base, and the junction held 7 bases outside the gene matches. In germline, CDR1 is MGHRA, CDR2 YSYEKL. Written as DNA, the CDR3 is TGCGCCAGCAGCCAAGACGTGGGCGCGGGGGGCACAGATACGCAGTATTTT. Translation gives CASSQDVGAGGTDTQYF.

This chain connects TRBV7-6 to TRBJ2-2; maybe TRBD1 (6 bases). Germline V CDR1 and CDR2: SGHVS, FNYEAQ. V gave up 4 bases and J gave up 1 base, with 10 bases separating them. The CDR3 length is 15 residues. This CDR3 is CASSSGHQNTGELFF. CDR3 nucleotides: TGTGCCAGCAGCTCGGGACATCAGAACACCGGGGAGCTGTTTTTT.

The sample holds a few counts of this clone. The V and J genes are TRBV4-3 and TRBJ2-3; no reliable D call. Germline values: CDR1 LGHNA, CDR2 YSLEER. Deletions cut 0 bases from V and 0 bases from J, with 4 bases between. The CDR3 is 14 residues long. Here the CDR3 reads CASSQDSSTDTQYF. DNA of the CDR3: TGCGCCAGCAGCCAAGATAGTAGCACAGATACGCAGTATTTT.

The genes are TRBV9 and TRBJ2-1; D may be TRBD2 (6 bases). V was pared by 4 bases and J by 5 bases, with 10 bases between. Germline V lookup: CDR1 SGDLS, CDR2 YYNGEE. This CDR3 comprises 13 residues. The CDR3 reads CASSLWGDNEQFF. CDR3 sequence (DNA): TGTGCCAGCAGCCTTTGGGGGGACAATGAGCAGTTCTTC.

The genes are TRBV5-6 and TRBJ1-1, with a weak D call TRBD1 (6 bases). Germline values: CDR1 SGHDT, CDR2 YYEEEE. This CDR3 has 16 amino acids. V was pared by 3 bases and J by 5 bases, with 20 bases between. CDR3 nucleotides: TGTGCCAGCAGCTGGGGAAGGGGGTTGAGGGGGACTGAAGCTTTCTTT. It specifies CASSWGRGLRGTEAFF.

This CDR3 reads CSVEGQSYEQYF. CDR3 DNA: TGCAGCGTTGAAGGCCAGTCCTACGAGCAGTACTTC. The chain links TRBV29-1 to TRBJ2-7; D is unresolved. This CDR3 region has 12 residues. V was trimmed by 1 base and J by 1 base, leaving 5 bases between them. Germline-derived CDR1 and CDR2 are SQVTM and ANQGSEA.

Here the CDR3 reads CASSAAGSYNEQFF. The CDR3 DNA follows: TGTGCCAGTAGCGCTGCGGGCTCCTACAATGAGCAGTTCTTC. This chain connects TRBV19 to TRBJ2-1, with D tentatively TRBD2 (5 bases). Between the trimmed V and J ends, which lost 6 bases and 0 bases, there was a span of 9 bases. The germline V gene encodes CDR1 LNHDA and CDR2 SQIVND (reference sequence). This CDR3 comprises 14 residues. Drawing the rest from reference TRBV19 and TRBJ2-1, the complete variable domain is DGGITQSPKYLFRKEGQNVTLSCEQNLNHDAMYWYRQDPGQGLRLIYYSQIVNDFQKGDIAEGYSVSREKKESFPLTVTSAQKNPTAFYLCASSAAGSYNEQFFGPGTRLTVL.

The CDR3 here is CASSEDAWGSYNEQFF. CDR3 DNA sequence: TGTGCCAGCAGTGAAGATGCATGGGGCAGTTACAATGAGCAGTTCTTC. The chain is built from TRBV6-1 and TRBJ2-1; D may be TRBD1 (5 bases). The CDR3 is 16 residues long. Trimming removed 1 base at V and 4 bases at J, with 14 bases between. Germline V gene lookup returns CDR1 MNHNS and CDR2 SASEGT.